These T cell receptor beta chains were read from a single sample in a study of OX40 agonist ivuxolimab in advanced cancers. Using immunoSEQ multiplex PCR, the repertoire was profiled, and TCRdb retains in-frame clones only, with some absent. Among 75,000 to 100,000 clones listed, roughly 80% were seen once. Sequenced here: CD4+ or CD8+ T cells sorted from blood, sampled in a trial of the OX40 agonist ivuxolimab. The receptors derive from an adult with an advanced solid tumor such as melanoma, head and neck, liver or kidney cancer. Each CDR3 is given without its conserved first and last residue.

TRBV7-2	TRBJ2-7	ASSLELVSSYEQY
TRBV30	TRBJ1-5	AWSVTGGQPQH
TRBV5-6	TRBJ2-7	ASSFSPESYEQY
TRBV7-8	TRBJ2-5	ASRNPGREIGETQY
TRBV4-1	TRBJ2-3	ASSHPGTDTQY
TRBV14	TRBJ2-7	ASSQKSGADSYEQY
TRBV19	TRBJ1-1	ASQSDRWTEAF
TRBV6-6	TRBJ2-7	ASSYWDTSYEQY
TRBV4-2	TRBJ2-3	ASSQDLSGLSASTDTQY
TRBV7-9	TRBJ1-1	ASSLLTGGITEAF
TRBV5-1	TRBJ2-3	ASSLSPPGADTQY
TRBV19	TRBJ1-1	ASSQGVNTEAF
TRBV7-3	TRBJ2-1	ASSLEAGGILNEQF
TRBV11-2	TRBJ2-1	ASSLVAGTYNEQF
TRBV5-5	TRBJ1-1	ASSLEASNTEAF
TRBV7-9	TRBJ2-7	ASSQLGEQY
TRBV5-1	TRBJ2-2	ASGGSDRNTGELF
TRBV5-1	TRBJ1-1	ASSLRGGGLNTEAF
TRBV7-8	TRBJ2-7	ASTGAAREQY
TRBV29-1	TRBJ1-2	SVEKGSYGYT
TRBV7-6	TRBJ2-5	ASSPRAGPAETQY
TRBV7-9	TRBJ1-1	ASSLDLSEAF
TRBV15	TRBJ2-1	ATSRAGQGSQNEQF
TRBV12-5	TRBJ2-1	ASGLYLLGPF
TRBV6-1	TRBJ1-4	ASSGAVPNEKLF
TRBV5-1	TRBJ2-2	ASSSTGGENTGELF
TRBV19	NA	ASSNSGSSYEQY
TRBV6-5	TRBJ2-7	ASSSPGESSYEQY
TRBV7-2	TRBJ2-1	ASSLAGTSPHEQF
TRBV7-9	TRBJ2-7	ASSPGTGRPYEQY
TRBV11-2	TRBJ1-2	ASSPIGIGNGYT
TRBV2	TRBJ2-5	ASSDLVLGETQY